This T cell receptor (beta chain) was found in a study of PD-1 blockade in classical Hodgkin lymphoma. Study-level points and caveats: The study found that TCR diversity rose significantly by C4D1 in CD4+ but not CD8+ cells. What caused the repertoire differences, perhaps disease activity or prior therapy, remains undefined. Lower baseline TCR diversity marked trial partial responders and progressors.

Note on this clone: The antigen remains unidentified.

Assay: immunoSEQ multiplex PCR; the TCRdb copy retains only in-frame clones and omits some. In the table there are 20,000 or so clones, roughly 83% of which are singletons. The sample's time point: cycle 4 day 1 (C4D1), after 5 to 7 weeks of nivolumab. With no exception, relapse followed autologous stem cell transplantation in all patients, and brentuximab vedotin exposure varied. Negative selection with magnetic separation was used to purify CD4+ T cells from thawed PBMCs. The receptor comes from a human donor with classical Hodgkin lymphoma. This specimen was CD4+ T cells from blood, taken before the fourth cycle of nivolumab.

The CDR3 here is CASSSDPTPGELFF. Written as DNA, the CDR3 is TGTGCCAGCAGCAGTGACCCGACACCCGGGGAGCTGTTTTTT. The chain links TRBV7-2 to TRBJ2-2; D remains unclear. This CDR3 is built from 14 residues. Trimming removed 5 bases at V and 6 bases at J, with 13 bases between. Germline V gene data show CDR1 as SGHTA and CDR2 as FQGNSA.